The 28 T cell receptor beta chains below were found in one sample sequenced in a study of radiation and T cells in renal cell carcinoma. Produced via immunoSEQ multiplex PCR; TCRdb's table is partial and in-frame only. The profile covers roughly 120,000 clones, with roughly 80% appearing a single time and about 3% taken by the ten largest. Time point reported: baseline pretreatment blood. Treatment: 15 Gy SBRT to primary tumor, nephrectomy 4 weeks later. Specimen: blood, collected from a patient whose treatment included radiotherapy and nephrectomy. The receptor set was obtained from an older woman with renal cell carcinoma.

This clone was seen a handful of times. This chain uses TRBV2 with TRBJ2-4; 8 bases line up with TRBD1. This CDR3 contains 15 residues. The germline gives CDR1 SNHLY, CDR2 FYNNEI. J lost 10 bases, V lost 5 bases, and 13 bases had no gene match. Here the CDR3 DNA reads TGTGCCAGCAGTCAGAGAACTGGACAGGGTGGGATTCAGTACTTC. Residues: CASSQRTGQGGIQYF. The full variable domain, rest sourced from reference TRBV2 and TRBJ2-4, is EPEVTQTPSHQVTQMGQEVILRCVPISNHLYFYWYRQILGQKVEFLVSFYNNEISEKSEIFDDQFSVERPDGSNFTLKIRSTKLEDSAMYFCASSQRTGQGGIQYFGAGTRLSVL.

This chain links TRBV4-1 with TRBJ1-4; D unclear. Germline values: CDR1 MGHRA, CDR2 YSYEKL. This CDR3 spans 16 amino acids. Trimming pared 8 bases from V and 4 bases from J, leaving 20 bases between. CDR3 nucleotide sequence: TGCGCCAGCGCTAGGAGGGAAACTGGGAGTAATGAAAAACTGTTTTTT. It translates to CASARRETGSNEKLFF.

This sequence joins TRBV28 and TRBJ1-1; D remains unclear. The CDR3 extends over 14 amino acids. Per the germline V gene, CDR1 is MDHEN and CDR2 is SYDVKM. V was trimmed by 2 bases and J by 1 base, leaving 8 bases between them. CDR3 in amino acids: CASSLGLANTEAFF. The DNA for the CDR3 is TGTGCCAGCAGTTTAGGGTTAGCGAACACTGAAGCTTTCTTT.

The CDR3 is CAISDVAPLAGSNEQFF. The CDR3 DNA sequence: TGTGCCATCAGTGATGTAGCCCCCCTAGCGGGGTCGAATGAGCAGTTCTTC. This sequence joins TRBV10-3 and TRBJ2-1; TRBD2 agrees at 9 bases. Looked up from germline, CDR1 is ENHRY and CDR2 is SYGVKD. V trimming: 3 bases; J trimming: 7 bases; junction bases outside the gene matches: 13. CDR3 length: 17 residues.

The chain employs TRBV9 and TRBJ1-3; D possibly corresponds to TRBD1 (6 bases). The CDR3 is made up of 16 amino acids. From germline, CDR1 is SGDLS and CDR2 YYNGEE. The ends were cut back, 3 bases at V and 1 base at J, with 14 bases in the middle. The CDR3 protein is CASSADRGTSGNTIYF. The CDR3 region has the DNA TGTGCCAGCAGCGCCGACCGAGGGACATCTGGAAACACCATATATTTT.

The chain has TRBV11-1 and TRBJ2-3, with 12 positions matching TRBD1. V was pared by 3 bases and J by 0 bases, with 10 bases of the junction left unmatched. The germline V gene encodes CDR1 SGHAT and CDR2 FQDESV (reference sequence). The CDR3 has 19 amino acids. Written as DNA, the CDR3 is TGTGCCAGCAGCTTCGGGACAGGGGGCATCCCGACCAGCACAGATACGCAGTATTTT. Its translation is CASSFGTGGIPTSTDTQYF.

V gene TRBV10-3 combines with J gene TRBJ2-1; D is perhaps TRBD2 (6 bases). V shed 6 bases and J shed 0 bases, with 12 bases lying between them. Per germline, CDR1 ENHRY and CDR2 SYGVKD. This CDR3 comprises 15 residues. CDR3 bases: TGTGCCATCAGGATAGCGGAGAGCTCCTACAATGAGCAGTTCTTC. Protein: CAIRIAESSYNEQFF.

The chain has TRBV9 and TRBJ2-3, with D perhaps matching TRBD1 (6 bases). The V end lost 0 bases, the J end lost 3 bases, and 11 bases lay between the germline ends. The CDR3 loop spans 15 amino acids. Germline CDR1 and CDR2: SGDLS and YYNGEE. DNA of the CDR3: TGTGCCAGCAGCGTAGCGGGGACATGGACAGATACGCAGTATTTT. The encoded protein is CASSVAGTWTDTQYF. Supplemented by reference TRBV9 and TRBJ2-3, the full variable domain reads DSGVTQTPKHLITATGQRVTLRCSPRSGDLSVYWYQQSLDQGLQFLIQYYNGEERAKGNILERFSAQQFPDLHSELNLSSLELGDSALYFCASSVAGTWTDTQYFGPGTRLTVL.

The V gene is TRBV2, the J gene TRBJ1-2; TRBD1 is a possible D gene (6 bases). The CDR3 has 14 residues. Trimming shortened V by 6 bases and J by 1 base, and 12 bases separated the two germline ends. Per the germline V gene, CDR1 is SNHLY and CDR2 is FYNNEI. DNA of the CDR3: TGTGCCAGCAGGTTAAGGGGGGTTAACTATGGCTACACCTTC. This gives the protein CASRLRGVNYGYTF.

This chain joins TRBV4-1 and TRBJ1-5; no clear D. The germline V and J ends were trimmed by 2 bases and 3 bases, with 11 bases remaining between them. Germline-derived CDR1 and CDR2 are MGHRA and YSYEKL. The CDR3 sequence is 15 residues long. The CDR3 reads CASSQRFPSNQPQHF. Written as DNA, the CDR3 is TGCGCCAGCAGCCAAAGGTTTCCCTCCAATCAGCCCCAGCATTTT.

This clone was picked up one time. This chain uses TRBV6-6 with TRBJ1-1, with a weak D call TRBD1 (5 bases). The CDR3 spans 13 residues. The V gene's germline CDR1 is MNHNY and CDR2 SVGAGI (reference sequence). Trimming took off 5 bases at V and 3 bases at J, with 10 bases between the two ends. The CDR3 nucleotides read TGTGCCAGCAGTGGCCCGACAGACACTGAAGCTTTCTTT. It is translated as CASSGPTDTEAFF.

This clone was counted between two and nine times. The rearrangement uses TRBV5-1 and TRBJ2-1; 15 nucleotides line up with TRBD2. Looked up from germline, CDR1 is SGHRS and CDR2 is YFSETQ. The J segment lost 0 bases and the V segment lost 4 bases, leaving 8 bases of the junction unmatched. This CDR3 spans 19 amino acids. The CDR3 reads CASSPAGTSGRSSYNEQFF. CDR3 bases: TGCGCCAGCAGCCCCGCCGGGACTAGCGGGAGGAGCTCCTACAATGAGCAGTTCTTC.

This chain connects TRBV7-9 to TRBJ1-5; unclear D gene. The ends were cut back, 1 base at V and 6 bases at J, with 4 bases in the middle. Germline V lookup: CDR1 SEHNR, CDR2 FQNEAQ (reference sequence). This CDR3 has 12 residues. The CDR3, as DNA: TGTGCCAGCAGCTTAGATCGTCAGCCCCAGCATTTT. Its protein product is CASSLDRQPQHF. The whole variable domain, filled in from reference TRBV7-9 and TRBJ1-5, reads DTGVSQNPRHKITKRGQNVTFRCDPISEHNRLYWYRQTLGQGPEFLTYFQNEAQLEKSRLLSDRFSAERPKGSFSTLEIQRTEQGDSAMYLCASSLDRQPQHFGDGTRLSIL.

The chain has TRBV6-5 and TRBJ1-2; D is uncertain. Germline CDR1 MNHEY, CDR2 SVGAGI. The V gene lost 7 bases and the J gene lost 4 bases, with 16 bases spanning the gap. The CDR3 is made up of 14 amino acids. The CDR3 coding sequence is TGTGCCAGCAATATGGCTGACGAAATCTATGGCTACACCTTC. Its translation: CASNMADEIYGYTF.

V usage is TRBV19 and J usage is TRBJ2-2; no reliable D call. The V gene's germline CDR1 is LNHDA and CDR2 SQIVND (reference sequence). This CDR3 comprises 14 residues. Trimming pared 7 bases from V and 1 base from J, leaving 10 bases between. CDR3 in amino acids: CASKPTVNTGELFF. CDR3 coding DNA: TGTGCCAGTAAGCCCACGGTGAACACCGGGGAGCTGTTTTTT. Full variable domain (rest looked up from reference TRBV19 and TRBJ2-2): DGGITQSPKYLFRKEGQNVTLSCEQNLNHDAMYWYRQDPGQGLRLIYYSQIVNDFQKGDIAEGYSVSREKKESFPLTVTSAQKNPTAFYLCASKPTVNTGELFFGEGSRLTVL.

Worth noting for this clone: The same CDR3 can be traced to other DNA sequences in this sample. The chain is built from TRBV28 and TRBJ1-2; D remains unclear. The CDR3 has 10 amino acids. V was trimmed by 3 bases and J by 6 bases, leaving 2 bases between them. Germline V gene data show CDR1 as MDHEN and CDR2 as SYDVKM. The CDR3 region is CASSLDGYTF. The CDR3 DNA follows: TGTGCCAGCAGTTTGGATGGCTACACCTTC.

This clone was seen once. CDR3 bases: TGTGCCAGCAGCGAACAGGTGGCACAGACCCAGTACTTC. Amino acid sequence: CASSEQVAQTQYF. The genes are TRBV2 and TRBJ2-5, with D possibly being TRBD1 (5 bases). Germline V gene sequence: CDR1 SNHLY, CDR2 FYNNEI. Trimming removed 6 bases at V and 6 bases at J, with 14 bases between. This CDR3 contains 13 residues. Full variable domain (rest looked up from reference TRBV2 and TRBJ2-5): EPEVTQTPSHQVTQMGQEVILRCVPISNHLYFYWYRQILGQKVEFLVSFYNNEISEKSEIFDDQFSVERPDGSNFTLKIRSTKLEDSAMYFCASSEQVAQTQYFGPGTRLLVL.

CDR3 in DNA: TGTGCCAGCAGCTCGCGGACAGGTGCTAATGAAAAACTGTTTTTT. Encoded protein: CASSSRTGANEKLFF. The V gene is TRBV9, the J gene TRBJ1-4; 7 positions match TRBD1. The CDR3 loop spans 15 amino acids. The ends lost 4 bases at V and 3 bases at J; junction bases unmatched: 6. From germline, CDR1 is SGDLS and CDR2 YYNGEE.

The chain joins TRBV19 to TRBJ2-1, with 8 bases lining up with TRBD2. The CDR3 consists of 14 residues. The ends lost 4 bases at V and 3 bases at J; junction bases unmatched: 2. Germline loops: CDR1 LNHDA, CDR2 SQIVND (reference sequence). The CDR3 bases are TGTGCCAGTAGTACGGGACTAGGCTACAATGAGCAGTTCTTC. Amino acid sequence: CASSTGLGYNEQFF.

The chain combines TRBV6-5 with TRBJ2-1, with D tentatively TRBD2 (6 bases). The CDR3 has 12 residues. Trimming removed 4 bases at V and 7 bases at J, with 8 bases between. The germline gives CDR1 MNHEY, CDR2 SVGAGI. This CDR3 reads CASSWGDNEQFF. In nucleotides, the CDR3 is TGTGCCAGCAGTTGGGGGGATAATGAGCAGTTCTTC.

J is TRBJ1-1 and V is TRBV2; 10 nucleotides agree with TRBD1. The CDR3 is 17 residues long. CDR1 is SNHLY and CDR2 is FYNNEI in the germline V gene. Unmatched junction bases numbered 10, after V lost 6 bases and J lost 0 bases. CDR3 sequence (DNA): TGTGCCAGCAGAGAGGGACAGGGGAAAAGCATGAACACTGAAGCTTTCTTT. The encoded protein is CASREGQGKSMNTEAFF.

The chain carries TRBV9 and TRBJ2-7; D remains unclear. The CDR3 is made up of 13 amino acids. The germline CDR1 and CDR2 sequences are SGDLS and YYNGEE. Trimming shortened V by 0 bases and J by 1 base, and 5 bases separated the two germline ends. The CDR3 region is CASSVDQSYEQYF. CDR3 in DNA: TGTGCCAGCAGCGTAGACCAGTCCTACGAGCAGTACTTC.

In DNA form, the CDR3 reads TGTGCCAGCAGCTTTGAGGGCGATCAAGAGACCCAGTACTTC. Protein: CASSFEGDQETQYF. The chain couples TRBV7-2 to TRBJ2-5; weak D call: TRBD2 (5 bases). The germline V gene has CDR1 SGHTA and CDR2 FQGNSA. Trimming removed 3 bases at V and 2 bases at J, with 10 bases between. The CDR3 runs 14 residues. Together with reference TRBV7-2 and TRBJ2-5, the CDR3 gives the full variable domain: GAGVSQSPSNKVTEKGKDVELRCDPISGHTALYWYRQSLGQGLEFLIYFQGNSAPDKSGLPSDRFSAERTGGSVSTLTIQRTQQEDSAVYLCASSFEGDQETQYFGPGTRLLVL.

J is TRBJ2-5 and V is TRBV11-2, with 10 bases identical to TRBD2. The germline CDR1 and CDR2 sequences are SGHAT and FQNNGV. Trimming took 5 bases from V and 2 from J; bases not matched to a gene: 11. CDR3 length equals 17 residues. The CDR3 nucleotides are TGTGCCAGCAGCCTGGGGCTAGCGGGAGATAGTCAAGAGACCCAGTACTTC. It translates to CASSLGLAGDSQETQYF.

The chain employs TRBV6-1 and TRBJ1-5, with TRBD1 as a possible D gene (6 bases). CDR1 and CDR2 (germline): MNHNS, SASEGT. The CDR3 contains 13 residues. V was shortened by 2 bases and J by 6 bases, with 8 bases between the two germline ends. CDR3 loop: CASSEQGSQPQHF. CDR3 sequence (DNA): TGTGCCAGCAGTGAACAGGGGAGTCAGCCCCAGCATTTT.

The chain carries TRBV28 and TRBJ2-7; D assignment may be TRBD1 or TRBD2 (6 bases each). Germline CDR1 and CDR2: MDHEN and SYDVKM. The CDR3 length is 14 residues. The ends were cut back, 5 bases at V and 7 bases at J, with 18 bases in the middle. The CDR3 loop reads CASSTLPTRGEQYF. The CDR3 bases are TGTGCCAGCAGTACACTACCGACTAGGGGGGAGCAGTACTTC.

CDR3 residues: CASSREGTGLNEKLFF. In nucleotides, the CDR3 is TGCGCCAGCAGCCGAGAGGGGACAGGACTTAATGAAAAACTGTTTTTT. The chain links TRBV4-1 to TRBJ1-4; 8 nucleotides align to TRBD1. Per germline, CDR1 MGHRA and CDR2 YSYEKL. The CDR3 covers 16 residues. V was clipped by 4 bases and J by 4 bases; unmatched bases: 8.

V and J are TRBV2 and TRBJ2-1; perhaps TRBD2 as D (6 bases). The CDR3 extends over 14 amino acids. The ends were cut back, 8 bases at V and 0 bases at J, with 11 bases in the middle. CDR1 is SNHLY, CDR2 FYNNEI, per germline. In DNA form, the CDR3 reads TGTGCCAGCGTAGCGGTTAGCTCCTACAATGAGCAGTTCTTC. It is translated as CASVAVSSYNEQFF.